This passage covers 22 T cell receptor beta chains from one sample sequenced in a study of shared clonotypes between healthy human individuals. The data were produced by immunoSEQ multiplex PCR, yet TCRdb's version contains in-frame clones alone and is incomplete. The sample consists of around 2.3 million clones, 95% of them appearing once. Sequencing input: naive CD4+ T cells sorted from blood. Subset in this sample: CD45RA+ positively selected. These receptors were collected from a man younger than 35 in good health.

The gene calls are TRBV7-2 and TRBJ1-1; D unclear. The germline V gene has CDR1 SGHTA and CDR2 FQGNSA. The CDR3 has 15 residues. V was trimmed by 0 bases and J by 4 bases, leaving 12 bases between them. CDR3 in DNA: TGTGCCAGCAGCTTAGCCGTTACGGCTGGCACTGAAGCTTTCTTT. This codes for CASSLAVTAGTEAFF.

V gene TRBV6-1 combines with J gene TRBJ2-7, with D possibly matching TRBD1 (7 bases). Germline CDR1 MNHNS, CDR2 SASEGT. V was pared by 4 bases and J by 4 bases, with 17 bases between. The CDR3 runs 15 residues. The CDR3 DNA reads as TGTGCCAGCAGTGGGGGCGGGACAGCGGCATACGAGCAGTACTTC. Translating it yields CASSGGGTAAYEQYF.

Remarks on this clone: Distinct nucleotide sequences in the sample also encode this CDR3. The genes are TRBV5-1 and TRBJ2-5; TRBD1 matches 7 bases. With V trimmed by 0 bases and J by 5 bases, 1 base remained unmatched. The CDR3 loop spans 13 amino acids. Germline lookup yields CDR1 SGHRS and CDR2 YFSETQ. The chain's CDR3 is CASSLARGETQYF. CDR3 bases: TGCGCCAGCAGCTTGGCCAGGGGGGAGACCCAGTACTTC.

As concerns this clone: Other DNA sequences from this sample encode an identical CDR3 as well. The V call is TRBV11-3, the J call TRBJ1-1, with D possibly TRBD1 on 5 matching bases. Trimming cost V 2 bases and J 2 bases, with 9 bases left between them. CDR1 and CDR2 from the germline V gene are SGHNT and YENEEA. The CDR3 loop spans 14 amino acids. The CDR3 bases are TGTGCCAGCAGCTTATCCGGGGGAAACACTGAAGCTTTCTTT. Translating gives CASSLSGGNTEAFF.

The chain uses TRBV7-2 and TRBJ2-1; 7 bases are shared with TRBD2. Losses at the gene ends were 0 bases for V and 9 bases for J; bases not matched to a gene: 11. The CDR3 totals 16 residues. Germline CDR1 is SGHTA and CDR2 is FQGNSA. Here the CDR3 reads CASSLAGGLTGVEQFF. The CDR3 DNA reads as TGTGCCAGCAGCTTAGCGGGAGGGCTGACCGGGGTTGAGCAGTTCTTC. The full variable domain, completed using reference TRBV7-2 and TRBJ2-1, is GAGVSQSPSNKVTEKGKDVELRCDPISGHTALYWYRQSLGQGLEFLIYFQGNSAPDKSGLPSDRFSAERTGGSVSTLTIQRTQQEDSAVYLCASSLAGGLTGVEQFFGPGTRLTVL.

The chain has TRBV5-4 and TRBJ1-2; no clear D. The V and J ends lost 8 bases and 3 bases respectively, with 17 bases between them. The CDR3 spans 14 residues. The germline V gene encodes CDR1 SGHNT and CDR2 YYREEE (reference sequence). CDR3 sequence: CASRPLTLDYGYTF. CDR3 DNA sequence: TGTGCCAGTCGCCCCCTGACTCTAGACTATGGCTACACCTTC.

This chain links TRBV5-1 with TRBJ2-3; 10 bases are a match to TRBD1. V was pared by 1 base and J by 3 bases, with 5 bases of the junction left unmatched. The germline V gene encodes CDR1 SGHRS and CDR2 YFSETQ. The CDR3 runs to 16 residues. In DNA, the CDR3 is TGCGCCAGCAGCTTGCCCTCGGGACAGGGGACAGATACGCAGTATTTT. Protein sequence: CASSLPSGQGTDTQYF.

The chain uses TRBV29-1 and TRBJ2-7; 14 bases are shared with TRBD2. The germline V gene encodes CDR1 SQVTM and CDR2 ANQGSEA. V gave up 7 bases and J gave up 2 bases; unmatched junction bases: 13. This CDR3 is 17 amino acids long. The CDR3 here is CSAAGTSGREFAYEQYF. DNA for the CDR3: TGCAGCGCCGCCGGGACTAGCGGGAGAGAGTTTGCCTACGAGCAGTACTTC.

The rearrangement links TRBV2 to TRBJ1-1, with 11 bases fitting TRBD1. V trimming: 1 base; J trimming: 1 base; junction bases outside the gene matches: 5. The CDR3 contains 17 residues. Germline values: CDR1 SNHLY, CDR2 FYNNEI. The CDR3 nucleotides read TGTGCCAGCAGTGAAGTCCGGACAGGGGGCCCGAACACTGAAGCTTTCTTT. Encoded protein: CASSEVRTGGPNTEAFF.

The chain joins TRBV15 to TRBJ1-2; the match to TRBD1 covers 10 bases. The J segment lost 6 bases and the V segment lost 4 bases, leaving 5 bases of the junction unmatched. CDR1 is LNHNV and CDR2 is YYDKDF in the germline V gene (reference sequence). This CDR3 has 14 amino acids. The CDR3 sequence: CATSIRQGAHGYTF. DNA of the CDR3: TGTGCCACCAGCATAAGACAGGGGGCGCATGGCTACACCTTC.

The CDR3 coding sequence is TGTGCCAGCAGCCAACAGGATACGCAGTATTTT. Translating it yields CASSQQDTQYF. The J gene is TRBJ2-3, the V gene TRBV6-6; D is ambiguous. The ends were cut back, 6 bases at V and 6 bases at J, with 7 bases in the middle. The CDR3 length is 11 residues. CDR1 MNHNY and CDR2 SVGAGI come from the germline V gene (reference sequence).

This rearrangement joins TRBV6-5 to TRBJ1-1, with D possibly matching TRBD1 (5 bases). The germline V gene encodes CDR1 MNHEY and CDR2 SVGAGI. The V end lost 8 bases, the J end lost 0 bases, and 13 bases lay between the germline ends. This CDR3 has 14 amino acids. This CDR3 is CASLPGLLNTEAFF. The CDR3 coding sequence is TGTGCCAGCCTACCGGGACTCCTGAACACTGAAGCTTTCTTT.

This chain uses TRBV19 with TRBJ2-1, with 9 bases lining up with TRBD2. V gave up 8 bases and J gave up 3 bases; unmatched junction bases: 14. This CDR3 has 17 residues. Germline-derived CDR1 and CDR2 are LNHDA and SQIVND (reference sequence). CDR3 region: CASGKSSGGAFYNEQFF. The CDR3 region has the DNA TGTGCCAGTGGTAAGAGTAGCGGGGGAGCTTTCTACAATGAGCAGTTCTTC.

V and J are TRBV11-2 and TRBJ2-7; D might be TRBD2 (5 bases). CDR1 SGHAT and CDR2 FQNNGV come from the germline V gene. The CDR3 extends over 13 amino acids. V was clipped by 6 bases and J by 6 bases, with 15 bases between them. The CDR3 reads CASRKLGRAEQYF. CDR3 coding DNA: TGTGCCAGCAGGAAGCTAGGGAGAGCCGAGCAGTACTTC.

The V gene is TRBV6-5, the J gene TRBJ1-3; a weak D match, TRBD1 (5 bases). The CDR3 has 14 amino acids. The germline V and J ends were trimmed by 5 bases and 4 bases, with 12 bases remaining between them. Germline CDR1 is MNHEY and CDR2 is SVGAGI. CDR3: CASSRDGKGNTIYF. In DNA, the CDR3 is TGTGCCAGCAGTCGGGACGGGAAAGGAAACACCATATATTTT.

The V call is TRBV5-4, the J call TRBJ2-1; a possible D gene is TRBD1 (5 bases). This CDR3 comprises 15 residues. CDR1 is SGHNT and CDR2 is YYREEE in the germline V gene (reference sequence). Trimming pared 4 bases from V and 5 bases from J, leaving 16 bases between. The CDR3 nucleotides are TGTGCCAGCAGCCCCTATATTGCAGGGAACAATGAGCAGTTCTTC. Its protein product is CASSPYIAGNNEQFF. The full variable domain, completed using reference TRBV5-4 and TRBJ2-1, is ETGVTQSPTHLIKTRGQQVTLRCSSQSGHNTVSWYQQALGQGPQFIFQYYREEENGRGNFPPRFSGLQFPNYSSELNVNALELDDSALYLCASSPYIAGNNEQFFGPGTRLTVL.

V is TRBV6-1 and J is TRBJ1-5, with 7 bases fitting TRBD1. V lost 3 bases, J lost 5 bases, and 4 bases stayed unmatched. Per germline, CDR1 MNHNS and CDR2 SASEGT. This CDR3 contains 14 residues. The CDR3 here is CASSDNRGHQPQHF. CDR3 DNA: TGTGCCAGCAGTGATAACAGGGGCCATCAGCCCCAGCATTTT.

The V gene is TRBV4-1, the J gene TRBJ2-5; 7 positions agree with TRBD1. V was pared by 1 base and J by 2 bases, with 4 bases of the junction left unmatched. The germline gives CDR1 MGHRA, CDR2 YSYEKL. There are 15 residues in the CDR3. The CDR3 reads CASSQVGTVQETQYF. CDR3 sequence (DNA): TGCGCCAGCAGCCAAGTCGGGACAGTTCAAGAGACCCAGTACTTC.

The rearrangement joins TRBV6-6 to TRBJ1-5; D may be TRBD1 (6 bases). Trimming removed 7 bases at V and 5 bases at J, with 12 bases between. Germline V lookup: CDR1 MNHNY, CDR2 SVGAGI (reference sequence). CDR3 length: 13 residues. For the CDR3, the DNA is TGTGCCAGCAAAGGTCAGGGGCATCAGCCCCAGCATTTT. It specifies CASKGQGHQPQHF.

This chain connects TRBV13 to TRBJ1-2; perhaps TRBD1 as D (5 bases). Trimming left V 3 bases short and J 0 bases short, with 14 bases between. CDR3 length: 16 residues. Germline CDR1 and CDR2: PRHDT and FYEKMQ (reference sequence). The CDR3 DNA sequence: TGTGCCAGCAGCTTGATTGGACGGGGACCTAACTATGGCTACACCTTC. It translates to CASSLIGRGPNYGYTF. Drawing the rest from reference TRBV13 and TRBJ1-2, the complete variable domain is AAGVIQSPRHLIKEKRETATLKCYPIPRHDTVYWYQQGPGQDPQFLISFYEKMQSDKGSIPDRFSAQQFSDYHSELNMSSLELGDSALYFCASSLIGRGPNYGYTFGSGTRLTVV.

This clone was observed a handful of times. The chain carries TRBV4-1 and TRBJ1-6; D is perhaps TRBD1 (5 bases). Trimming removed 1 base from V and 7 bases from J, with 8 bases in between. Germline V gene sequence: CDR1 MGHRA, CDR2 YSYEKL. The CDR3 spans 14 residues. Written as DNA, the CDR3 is TGCGCCAGCAGCCAAGCAGGGCAGAATTCACCCCTCCACTTT. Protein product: CASSQAGQNSPLHF.

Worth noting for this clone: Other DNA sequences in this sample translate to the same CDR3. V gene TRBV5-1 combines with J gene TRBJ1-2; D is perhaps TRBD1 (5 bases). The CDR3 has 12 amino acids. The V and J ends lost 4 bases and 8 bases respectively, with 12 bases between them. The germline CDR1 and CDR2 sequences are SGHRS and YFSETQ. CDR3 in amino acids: CASSLPGAGYTF. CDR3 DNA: TGCGCCAGCAGCCTCCCCGGGGCCGGCTACACCTTC.